These 13 T cell receptor beta chains originate from one sample sequenced in a study of T cell changes during pregnancy in multiple sclerosis. Libraries were prepared by immunoSEQ multiplex PCR; TCRdb keeps only in-frame clonotypes and omits some of them. The sample carries 45,000 or so clones, roughly nine tenths recorded once. The source was CD4+ T cells from peripheral blood mononuclear cells, collected after pregnancy. The receptors derive from a female donor with multiple sclerosis, enrolled in a pregnancy study.

The CDR3: CASSLDHAGSETQYF. The CDR3 DNA follows: TGTGCCAGCAGCTTAGATCACGCCGGGAGTGAGACCCAGTACTTC. This rearrangement joins TRBV7-2 to TRBJ2-5; D is possibly TRBD2 (6 bases). CDR3 length equals 15 residues. V was cut by 1 base and J by 5 bases, with 14 bases left in between. Germline V gene sequence: CDR1 SGHTA, CDR2 FQGNSA.

The chain has TRBV28 and TRBJ1-2; 10 nucleotides line up with TRBD1. CDR1 MDHEN and CDR2 SYDVKM come from the germline V gene. Trimming at V came to 5 bases and at J to 4 bases, leaving 10 bases not matched to a gene. This CDR3 is 16 amino acids long. CDR3 in DNA: TGTGCCAGCAGTCCTGCCGGGACAGGGGTGGGCTATGGCTACACCTTC. The encoded protein is CASSPAGTGVGYGYTF.

The chain recombines TRBV7-2 with TRBJ1-4, with D perhaps TRBD1 (5 bases). From germline, CDR1 is SGHTA and CDR2 FQGNSA. V was pared by 2 bases and J by 7 bases, with 14 bases between. CDR3 length: 15 amino acids. CDR3 DNA: TGTGCCAGCAGCTTAAGGGGCAGTTCTAGTGAAAAACTGTTTTTT. This translates into CASSLRGSSSEKLFF.

V and J are TRBV6-5 and TRBJ2-7; D possibly corresponds to TRBD1 (6 bases). The CDR3 covers 16 residues. Trimming left V 0 bases short and J 4 bases short, with 16 bases between. CDR1 MNHEY and CDR2 SVGAGI come from the germline V gene. The CDR3 DNA reads as TGTGCCAGCAGTTACTCAGGACAGCCGGCCCTATACGAGCAGTACTTC. This codes for CASSYSGQPALYEQYF.

The V call is TRBV5-4, the J call TRBJ2-3; 7 bases map to TRBD1. Germline V CDR1 and CDR2: SGHNT, YYREEE (reference sequence). V dropped 7 bases and J dropped 1; count of bases not matched to a gene: 3. The CDR3 has 13 residues. CDR3 sequence (DNA): TGTGCCAGCCGAACAGGGGGCACAGATACGCAGTATTTT. This translates into CASRTGGTDTQYF.

This clone is deemed medium-sized. V and J are TRBV5-1 and TRBJ2-7; D perhaps matches TRBD2 (5 bases). The CDR3 extends over 15 amino acids. The V gene lost 0 bases and the J gene lost 2 bases, with 12 bases spanning the gap. Germline-derived CDR1 and CDR2 are SGHRS and YFSETQ. In DNA form, the CDR3 reads TGCGCCAGCAGCTTGGGCGGGTTTGGCCCCTACGAGCAGTACTTC. It yields the protein CASSLGGFGPYEQYF.

This chain links TRBV5-1 with TRBJ1-1, with D maybe TRBD1 (6 bases). The length of the CDR3 is 14 residues. With 1 base removed from V and 3 bases from J, the gap between germline ends came to 10 bases. Germline V gene lookup returns CDR1 SGHRS and CDR2 YFSETQ. In DNA, the CDR3 is TGCGCCAGCAGCTTGACAGGGCGGGACACTGAAGCTTTCTTT. It translates to CASSLTGRDTEAFF.

The chain links TRBV4-1 to TRBJ2-5, with 14 positions matching TRBD2. CDR3 length: 16 residues. The trim removed 4 bases at V and 7 bases at J, leaving 8 bases unmatched. Germline values: CDR1 MGHRA, CDR2 YSYEKL. Here the CDR3 reads CASSRGLAGGAGTQYF. CDR3 nucleotides: TGCGCCAGCAGCCGAGGACTAGCGGGAGGAGCGGGGACCCAGTACTTC.

This clone was picked up one time. This chain uses TRBV7-2 with TRBJ2-1; D is undetermined. Deletions cut 3 bases from V and 7 bases from J, with 25 bases between. The length of the CDR3 is 18 residues. The germline gives CDR1 SGHTA, CDR2 FQGNSA. In nucleotides, the CDR3 is TGTGCCAGCAGCTTCGAAAGACTGAGTTTCGATCTAGGTAATGAGCAGTTCTTC. As protein: CASSFERLSFDLGNEQFF. Supplemented by reference TRBV7-2 and TRBJ2-1, the full variable domain reads GAGVSQSPSNKVTEKGKDVELRCDPISGHTALYWYRQSLGQGLEFLIYFQGNSAPDKSGLPSDRFSAERTGGSVSTLTIQRTQQEDSAVYLCASSFERLSFDLGNEQFFGPGTRLTVL.

This chain uses TRBV5-1 with TRBJ2-7, with TRBD1 identical over 8 bases. Germline V CDR1 and CDR2: SGHRS, YFSETQ. This CDR3 has 14 residues. Trimming took 1 base from V and 5 from J; bases not matched to a gene: 5. CDR3 sequence: CASSLMDRADEQYF. Here the CDR3 DNA reads TGCGCCAGCAGCTTGATGGACAGGGCAGACGAGCAGTACTTC.

V usage is TRBV9 and J usage is TRBJ2-7; 9 bases map to TRBD1. This CDR3 contains 14 residues. Losses at the gene ends were 4 bases for V and 2 bases for J; bases not matched to a gene: 4. Germline lookup yields CDR1 SGDLS and CDR2 YYNGEE. The DNA for the CDR3 is TGTGCCAGCAGCCCGGGACAGGGTCCCTACGAGCAGTACTTC. It codes for CASSPGQGPYEQYF.

This clone was counted only a few times. The V gene is TRBV28, the J gene TRBJ1-1; 8 positions match TRBD1. In germline, CDR1 is MDHEN, CDR2 SYDVKM. The CDR3 has 14 residues. V shed 5 bases and J 4 bases; nucleotides not matched to a gene: 6. The CDR3 loop reads CASSLQGARTEAFF. The CDR3 DNA sequence: TGTGCCAGCAGTCTCCAGGGGGCGCGCACTGAAGCTTTCTTT.

This chain connects TRBV7-2 to TRBJ1-5; 10 bases match TRBD1. The CDR3 covers 16 residues. Trimming cost V 5 bases and J 6 bases; bases outside gene matches: 10. Germline CDR1 reads SGHTA; CDR2 reads FQGNSA. The CDR3 protein is CASSLRLTGGIQPQHF. CDR3 sequence (DNA): TGTGCCAGCAGCCTCCGATTGACAGGGGGCATTCAGCCCCAGCATTTT.